The 25 T cell receptor beta chains given below trace back to one sample, sequenced in a study of T cell repertoires in cytomegalovirus infection. One entry per CDR3 protein, called by TCRdb with MiXCR from the reads. The repertoire holds about 180,000 distinct CDR3 sequences, about 15% seen once, with 25% to 30% in the top ten. Sequenced: PBMCs. Receptors originate from a human donor in good health (CMV status not recorded). Some clones in this sample may be carry-over from other donors' samples.

V usage is TRBV29-1 and J usage is TRBJ1-2; D is uncertain. This CDR3 has 11 residues. Trimming cost V 4 bases and J 3 bases, with 6 bases left between them. CDR1 and CDR2 from the germline V gene are SQVTM and ANQGSEA. CDR3 nucleotides: TGCAGCGTTGTAGGGTACTATGGCTACACCTTC. Its protein is CSVVGYYGYTF.

This clonotype was counted at least ten times. The CDR3 spells CASSLWASGISTDTQYF. Written as DNA, the CDR3 is TGTGCCAGCAGTTTATGGGCTAGCGGGATAAGCACAGATACGCAGTATTTT. The V and J genes are TRBV28 and TRBJ2-3, with 9 bases aligning to TRBD2. Per germline, CDR1 MDHEN and CDR2 SYDVKM. The CDR3 runs 17 residues. V trimming: 0 bases; J trimming: 0 bases; junction bases outside the gene matches: 4. Complete variable domain (other parts from reference TRBV28 and TRBJ2-3): DVKVTQSSRYLVKRTGEKVFLECVQDMDHENMFWYRQDPGLGLRLIYFSYDVKMKEKGDIPEGYSVSREKKERFSLILESASTNQTSMYLCASSLWASGISTDTQYFGPGTRLTVL.

The chain uses TRBV12-3 or TRBV12-4 and TRBJ1-1; no clear D. CDR3 length: 13 amino acids. V lost 6 bases and J lost 7, with 15 bases in between. The CDR3 nucleotides are TGTGCCAGCAGCCGTCATGCCGGGTATGAAGCTTTCTTT. Translation gives CASSRHAGYEAFF.

In its sample, this clonotype was seen once. This rearrangement joins TRBV5-4 to TRBJ2-5; 8 bases are shared with TRBD2. This CDR3 contains 15 residues. V lost 0 bases to trimming and J lost 4 bases; unmatched junction nucleotides: 5. Looked up from germline, CDR1 is SGHNT and CDR2 is YYREEE (reference sequence). CDR3 sequence reads: CASSLDGGARETQYF. The CDR3 coding sequence is TGTGCCAGCAGCTTGGACGGGGGGGCTCGAGAGACCCAGTACTTC.

The table lists this clonotype with many counts. This sequence joins TRBV18 and TRBJ2-1, with D unresolved. Germline CDR1 and CDR2: KGHSH and LQKENI. V was clipped by 3 bases and J by 7 bases, with 13 bases between them. The CDR3 totals 14 residues. The CDR3 loop reads CASSPRTGPNEQFF. In DNA, the CDR3 is TGTGCCAGCTCACCGCGGACGGGTCCGAATGAGCAGTTCTTC. Based on the CDR3 plus reference TRBV18 and TRBJ2-1, the full variable domain is NAGVMQNPRHLVRRRGQEARLRCSPMKGHSHVYWYRQLPEEGLKFMVYLQKENIIDESGMPKERFSAEFPKEGPSILRIQQVVRGDSAAYFCASSPRTGPNEQFFGPGTRLTVL.

There are a few counts of this clonotype. This sequence joins TRBV20-1 and TRBJ1-5, with 9 bases matching TRBD1. Germline V gives CDR1 DFQATT, CDR2 SNEGSKA (reference sequence). The CDR3 spans 14 residues. With 6 bases clipped from V and 6 bases from J, the junction kept 9 bases outside the gene matches. The CDR3 sequence is CSAKTGGLSQPQHF. The CDR3 DNA sequence: TGCAGTGCAAAGACAGGGGGTTTGAGTCAGCCCCAGCATTTT.

This clonotype was detected only a few times. The CDR3 spells CSASESGVQPQHF. The CDR3 nucleotides are TGCAGTGCTAGTGAGTCAGGGGTCCAGCCCCAGCATTTT. This sequence joins TRBV20-1 and TRBJ1-5; a weak D match, TRBD1 (6 bases). The germline gives CDR1 DFQATT, CDR2 SNEGSKA (reference sequence). CDR3 size: 13 residues. Trimming stripped 3 bases from V and 7 bases from J, with 13 bases between.

The chain couples TRBV5-6 to TRBJ2-3, with 16 bases lining up with TRBD2. This CDR3 is 16 amino acids long. Germline V gives CDR1 SGHDT, CDR2 YYEEEE. Trimming at V came to 4 bases and at J to 7 bases, leaving 6 bases not matched to a gene. CDR3 sequence reads: CASSPGLAGGLNTQYF. DNA of the CDR3: TGTGCCAGCAGCCCGGGACTAGCGGGAGGGTTGAATACGCAGTATTTT.

The chain has TRBV5-1 and TRBJ1-1; maybe TRBD1 (6 bases). The germline V gene has CDR1 SGHRS and CDR2 YFSETQ. Trimming took off 0 bases at V and 1 base at J, with 13 bases between the two ends. There are 16 residues in the CDR3. CDR3 loop: CASSLGGGQRNTEAFF. CDR3 DNA: TGCGCCAGCAGCTTGGGAGGGGGGCAGAGGAACACTGAAGCTTTCTTT.

The table lists this clonotype with a few counts. The CDR3 loop is CASSSKREGLGNEQFF. The DNA of the CDR3 is TGTGCCAGCAGCTCTAAGCGGGAGGGCCTGGGTAATGAGCAGTTCTTC. This chain links TRBV5-4 with TRBJ2-1, with 10 bases that match TRBD2. The length of the CDR3 is 16 residues. The germline CDR1 and CDR2 sequences are SGHNT and YYREEE (reference sequence). Trimming took 3 bases from V and 7 from J; bases not matched to a gene: 10.

The chain links TRBV7-2 to TRBJ2-3, with D unresolved. Trimming cost V 2 bases and J 3 bases, with 15 bases left between them. CDR3 length: 16 amino acids. From germline, CDR1 is SGHTA and CDR2 FQGNSA. The DNA of the CDR3 is TGTGCCAGCAGCTTAAGGGTAGCAGTAAGGACAGATACGCAGTATTTT. It encodes CASSLRVAVRTDTQYF.

In its sample, this clonotype was seen many times. The rearrangement links TRBV7-2 to TRBJ1-5; weak D call: TRBD1 (5 bases). Trimming stripped 1 base from V and 1 base from J, with 8 bases between. CDR1 is SGHTA, CDR2 FQGNSA, per germline. The CDR3 consists of 15 residues. As DNA, the CDR3 is TGTGCCAGCAGCTTAGTTCAGGGCAGCAATCAGCCCCAGCATTTT. Amino acid sequence: CASSLVQGSNQPQHF.

This clonotype was detected many times. The rearrangement links TRBV6-1 to TRBJ2-1, with unresolved D. CDR3 length: 14 residues. V was trimmed by 11 bases and J by 0 bases, leaving 14 bases between them. The germline gives CDR1 MNHNS, CDR2 SASEGT. CDR3 in amino acids: CASQARTSYNEQFF. The DNA of the CDR3 is TGTGCCTCCCAGGCCAGGACCTCCTACAATGAGCAGTTCTTC.

This chain uses TRBV7-9 with TRBJ1-5; D remains unclear. CDR3 length: 14 residues. V was cut by 6 bases and J by 2 bases, with 11 bases left in between. The germline V gene has CDR1 SEHNR and CDR2 FQNEAQ (reference sequence). The CDR3 reads CASRKEGGNQPQHF. CDR3 sequence (DNA): TGTGCCAGCAGAAAAGAGGGAGGCAATCAGCCCCAGCATTTT.

There are many counts of this clonotype. V usage is TRBV28 and J usage is TRBJ1-2, with 11 positions matching TRBD1. Per germline, CDR1 MDHEN and CDR2 SYDVKM. The J segment lost 5 bases and the V segment lost 1 base, leaving 12 bases of the junction unmatched. This CDR3 is 18 amino acids long. The CDR3 DNA sequence: TGTGCCAGCAGTTTATCCGCCGGACAGGGGGCCCGAGCTTATGGCTACACCTTC. This sequence encodes CASSLSAGQGARAYGYTF.

The V and J genes are TRBV14 and TRBJ1-2; TRBD1 is a possible D gene (6 bases). The V gene lost 1 base and the J gene lost 8 bases, with 14 bases spanning the gap. The CDR3 runs 14 residues. CDR1 and CDR2 from the germline V gene are SGHDN and FVKESK. CDR3 DNA: TGTGCCAGCAGCCAAGTACGGGGGGCGACGGGCTACACCTTC. Its translation is CASSQVRGATGYTF.

This clonotype was seen many times. The chain uses TRBV7-3 and TRBJ2-1; TRBD2 is a possible D gene (6 bases). In germline, CDR1 is SGHTA, CDR2 FQGTGA. The CDR3 is 13 residues long. The germline V and J ends were trimmed by 5 bases and 6 bases, with 11 bases remaining between them. CDR3: CASSPDGGNEQFF. CDR3 bases: TGTGCCAGCAGCCCCGACGGGGGCAATGAGCAGTTCTTC.

The V gene is TRBV12-5, the J gene TRBJ1-1; D perhaps matches TRBD1 (6 bases). Germline CDR1 LGHNT, CDR2 FRNRAP. This CDR3 spans 15 amino acids. Between the trimmed V and J ends, which lost 1 base and 1 base, there was a span of 10 bases. The CDR3 sequence: CASGLARTENTEAFF. The CDR3 DNA reads TGTGCTAGTGGTTTGGCGAGGACAGAGAACACTGAAGCTTTCTTT.

This clonotype was seen a few times. J is TRBJ2-1 and V is TRBV7-8, with D perhaps TRBD1 (5 bases). Germline V gene sequence: CDR1 SGHVS, CDR2 FQNEAQ. The CDR3 consists of 15 residues. V gave up 1 base and J gave up 4 bases, with 11 bases separating them. CDR3: CASSLGTGEYNEQFF. The CDR3 coding sequence is TGTGCCAGCAGCTTAGGCACAGGAGAATACAATGAGCAGTTCTTC.

Only a few counts were recorded for this clonotype. Here the CDR3 DNA reads TGCAGCGTTGAAGATCGGACAGGGTTGACTGAAGCTTTCTTT. Translation gives CSVEDRTGLTEAFF. The chain couples TRBV29-1 to TRBJ1-1, with 8 bases fitting TRBD1. The CDR3 has 14 residues. The V gene's germline CDR1 is SQVTM and CDR2 ANQGSEA. With V trimmed by 0 bases and J by 5 bases, 5 bases remained unmatched.

V gene TRBV6-2 or TRBV6-3 combines with J gene TRBJ1-3, with D unresolved. This CDR3 is 13 amino acids long. Germline V CDR1 and CDR2: MNHEY, SVGEGT. Deletions cut 7 bases from V and 4 bases from J, with 11 bases between. The DNA for the CDR3 is TGTGCCAGCAAAGGAAAACCCGGAAACACCATATATTTT. As protein: CASKGKPGNTIYF.

Regarding this clonotype: This clone may be a read error of a much larger clone one base away. The gene calls are TRBV7-2 and TRBJ1-4, with D maybe TRBD1 (6 bases). From germline, CDR1 is SGHTA and CDR2 FQGNSA. The CDR3 runs to 15 residues. V lost 5 bases and J 8 bases, leaving 18 bases between the germline ends. CDR3 protein: CASSRSRGRGEKLFF. For the CDR3, the DNA is TGTGCCAGCAGCAGAAGCAGGGGCAGAGGGGAAAAACTGTTTTTT.

V is TRBV20-1 and J is TRBJ1-6, with D perhaps matching TRBD1 (6 bases). The germline gives CDR1 DFQATT, CDR2 SNEGSKA (reference sequence). The CDR3 spans 13 residues. The V end was cut by 4 bases, the J end by 10 bases, with 14 bases between. CDR3 sequence: CSATTGRFSPLHF. The CDR3 DNA reads as TGCAGTGCTACAACAGGGCGTTTCTCACCCCTCCACTTT.

This chain uses TRBV5-5 with TRBJ1-2; no firm D call. The germline V gene encodes CDR1 SGHKS and CDR2 YYEKEE (reference sequence). The V gene lost 2 bases and the J gene lost 3 bases, with 2 bases spanning the gap. The CDR3 consists of 11 residues. DNA of the CDR3: TGTGCCAGCAGCTTCTACTATGGCTACACCTTC. Protein sequence: CASSFYYGYTF.

This chain joins TRBV7-9 and TRBJ2-7; TRBD1 matches at 7 bases. The CDR3 runs 15 residues. In germline, CDR1 is SEHNR, CDR2 FQNEAQ (reference sequence). V lost 5 bases, J lost 0 bases, and 7 bases stayed unmatched. CDR3 loop: CASSRGGQSSYEQYF. The CDR3 DNA reads as TGTGCCAGCAGCCGTGGGGGACAGAGCTCCTACGAGCAGTACTTC.